The clone carrying this TCR beta chain was picked up many times. The protocol attached unique molecular identifiers to individual cDNA molecules. One entry per CDR3 protein, called by TCRdb with MiXCR from the 5' RACE reads. The sample has about 20,000 distinct CDR3 sequences; 4% are singletons. The data were taken from a study of early T cells in non-severe SARS-CoV-2 infection. Across the whole study: Investigators sequenced bulk RNA drawn from unsorted whole blood, and chains remained unpaired.

Germline V gene lookup returns CDR1 SGHRS and CDR2 YFSETQ. This CDR3 is 14 amino acids long. V was clipped by 0 bases and J by 5 bases, with 11 bases between them. This chain connects TRBV5-1 to TRBJ1-1; D possibly corresponds to TRBD1 (5 bases). This TCR was recovered from an adult who was a healthcare worker with PCR-confirmed SARS-CoV-2 infection or an uninfected control (not recorded which). The sample comprised whole blood. CDR3 in DNA: TGCGCCAGCAGCTTGGCCTTGGGGCAGACTGAAGCTTTCTTT. Amino acid sequence: CASSLALGQTEAFF.